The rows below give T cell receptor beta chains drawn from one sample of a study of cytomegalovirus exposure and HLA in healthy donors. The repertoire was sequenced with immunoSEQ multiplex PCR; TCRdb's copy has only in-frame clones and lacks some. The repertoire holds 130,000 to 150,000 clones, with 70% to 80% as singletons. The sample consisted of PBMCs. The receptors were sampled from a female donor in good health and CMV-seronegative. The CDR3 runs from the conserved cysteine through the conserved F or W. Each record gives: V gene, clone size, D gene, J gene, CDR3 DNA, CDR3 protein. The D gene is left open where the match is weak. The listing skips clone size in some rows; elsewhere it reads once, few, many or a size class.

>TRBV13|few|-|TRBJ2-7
TGTGCCAGCAGCACCACAGGGCTCAACTACGAGCAGTACTTC
CASSTTGLNYEQYF
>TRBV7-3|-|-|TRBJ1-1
TGTGCCAGCAGCCTCAATCGGGACTCGTGGGCTTTCTTT
CASSLNRDSWAFF
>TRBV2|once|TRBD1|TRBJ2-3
TGTGCCAGCAGCTTAATAACAGGGGCCGATACGCAGTATTTT
CASSLITGADTQYF
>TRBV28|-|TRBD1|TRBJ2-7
TGTGCCAGCAGTTTCCTGACAGGGTCCTACGAGCAGTACTTC
CASSFLTGSYEQYF
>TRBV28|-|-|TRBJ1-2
TGTGCCAGCAGTTTTGGAACGGGTCAATATGGCTACACCTTC
CASSFGTGQYGYTF
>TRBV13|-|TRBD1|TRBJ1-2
TGTGCCAGCAGCTCCGGACAGGGGGATGGCTACACCTTC
CASSSGQGDGYTF
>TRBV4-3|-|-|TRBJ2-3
TGCGCCAGCAGCCAAGATAGTGCAGATACGCAGTATTTT
CASSQDSADTQYF
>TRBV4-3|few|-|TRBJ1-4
TGCGCCAGCAGCCCAGGGACTACTAATGAAAAACTGTTTTTT
CASSPGTTNEKLFF
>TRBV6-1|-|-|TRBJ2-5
TGTGCCAGCAGTGAAACCCCAGGGCTAGCGGAGACCCAGTACTTC
CASSETPGLAETQYF
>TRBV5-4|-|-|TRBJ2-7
TGTGCCAGCAGCTTGGACAGGGCATACTACGAGCAGTACTTC
CASSLDRAYYEQYF
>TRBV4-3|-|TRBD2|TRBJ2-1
TGCGCCAGCAGCCTGACTAGCGGGAGCTACAATGAGCAGTTCTTC
CASSLTSGSYNEQFF
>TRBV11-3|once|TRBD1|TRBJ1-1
TGTGCCAGCAGCTTAGGACAGGGGAACACTGAAGCTTTCTTT
CASSLGQGNTEAFF
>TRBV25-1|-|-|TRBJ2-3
TGTGCCAGCAGGAGTGGGACGACTAGGAGGATGGGGTATACGCAGTATTTT
CASRSGTTRRMGYTQYF
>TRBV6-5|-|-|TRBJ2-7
TGTGCCAGCATCAGGGGAAACGAGCAGTACTTC
CASIRGNEQYF
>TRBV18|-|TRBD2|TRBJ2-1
TGTGCCAGCTCGGCCCTAGCGGGAGGCTACAATGAGCAGTTCTTC
CASSALAGGYNEQFF
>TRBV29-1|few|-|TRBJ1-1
TGCAGCGTGAGGTCGAACACTGAAGCTTTCTTT
CSVRSNTEAFF
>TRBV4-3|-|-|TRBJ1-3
TGCGCCAGCAGCCAAGGCCGACAGACCGGAAACACCATATATTTT
CASSQGRQTGNTIYF
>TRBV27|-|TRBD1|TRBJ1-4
TGTGCCCGGGTCCGGGACAGTAATGAAAAACTGTTTTTT
CARVRDSNEKLFF
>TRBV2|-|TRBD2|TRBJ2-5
TGTGCCAGCAGTTGGACTAGCGACCTAGAGACCCAGTACTTC
CASSWTSDLETQYF
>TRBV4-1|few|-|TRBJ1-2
TGCGCCAGCAGCCAAGTGAGCGCGGCCGTATCTGGCTACACCTTC
CASSQVSAAVSGYTF
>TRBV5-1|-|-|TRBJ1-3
TGCGCCAGCAGCTTGGGACAGACCTTCTCTGGAAACACCATATATTTT
CASSLGQTFSGNTIYF
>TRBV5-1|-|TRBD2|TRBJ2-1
TGCGCCAGCAGCCAAACGGGACTAGGACGTTACAATGAGCAGTTCTTC
CASSQTGLGRYNEQFF
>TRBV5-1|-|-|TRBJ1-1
TGCGCCAGCAGCCCTAACCAAAACAGGGTAGAAGCTTTCTTT
CASSPNQNRVEAFF
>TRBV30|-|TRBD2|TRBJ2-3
TGTGCCTGGATCCGGACTAGCGGGATTGGCACAGATACGCAGTATTTT
CAWIRTSGIGTDTQYF
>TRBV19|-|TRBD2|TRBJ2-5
TGTGCCAGTAGTCAGCAGCGGGGGCAAGAGACCCAGTACTTC
CASSQQRGQETQYF
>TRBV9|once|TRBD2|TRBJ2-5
TGTGCCAGCAGCGTAGAGGGTAGCGGGGGGGCTAGAGAGACCCAGTACTTC
CASSVEGSGGARETQYF
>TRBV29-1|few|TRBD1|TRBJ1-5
TGCAGCGTTGAGGTTGGACAGGGGGGTCAGCCCCAGCATTTT
CSVEVGQGGQPQHF